The source of this T cell receptor beta chain is a study of Ad26.COV2.S vaccination and SARS-CoV-2 variants. V lost 3 bases, J lost 7 bases, and 6 bases lay in between. The germline V gene has CDR1 WNHNN and CDR2 SYGVQD (reference sequence). This CDR3 contains 12 residues. Treatment given: about 20 received Ad26.COV2.S at low or high dose, single or two shots; several received placebo; per-sample allocation not given. All samples were drawn on day 63, counting from the first vaccine or placebo injection. This table comes from immunoSEQ multiplex PCR, and its TCRdb copy is limited to in-frame clones, with some not included. The repertoire has approximately 350,000 clones, 83% of them found once; the top ten carry 7% to 9.5%.

This clonotype was sampled from a person between 18 and 60 years old who received the Ad26.COV2.S COVID-19 vaccine or a placebo. The chain recombines TRBV10-1 with TRBJ2-2; no firm D call. Specimen: peripheral blood, collected in a trial of Ad26.COV2.S vaccine versus placebo. The CDR3 region has the DNA TGCGCCAGCAGTGACTCAGACGGGGAGCTGTTTTTT. Translating gives CASSDSDGELFF.